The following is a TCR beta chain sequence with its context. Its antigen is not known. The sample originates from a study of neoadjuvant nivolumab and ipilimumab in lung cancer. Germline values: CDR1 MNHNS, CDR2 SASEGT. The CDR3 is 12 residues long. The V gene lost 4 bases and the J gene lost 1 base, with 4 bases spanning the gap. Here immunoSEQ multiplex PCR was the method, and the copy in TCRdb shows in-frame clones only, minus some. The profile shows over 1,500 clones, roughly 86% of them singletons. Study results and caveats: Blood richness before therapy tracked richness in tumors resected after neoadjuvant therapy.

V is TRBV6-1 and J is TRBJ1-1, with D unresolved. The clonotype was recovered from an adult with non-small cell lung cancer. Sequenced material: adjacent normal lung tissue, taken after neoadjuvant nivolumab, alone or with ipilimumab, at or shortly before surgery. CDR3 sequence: CASSVQNTEAFF. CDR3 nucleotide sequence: TGTGCCAGCAGTGTACAGAACACTGAAGCTTTCTTT.